One and the same sample provided the 24 T cell receptor beta chains below, sequenced in a study of cytomegalovirus exposure and HLA in healthy donors. Using immunoSEQ multiplex PCR, the repertoire was profiled, and TCRdb retains in-frame clones only, with some absent. There are more than 90,000 clones in the sample; approximately 90% occur only once, and 4% to 5.5% lies in the top ten. Sequencing was carried out using PBMCs. The receptors shown here come from a man between 18 and 35 years old in good health and CMV-seropositive.

This clone was seen just once. This chain connects TRBV5-4 to TRBJ2-1, with no clear D. CDR1 and CDR2 from the germline V gene are SGHNT and YYREEE (reference sequence). V lost 0 bases to trimming and J lost 6 bases, with 4 bases between them. CDR3 length equals 12 residues. Here the CDR3 reads CASSLVANEQFF. Written as DNA, the CDR3 is TGTGCCAGCAGCTTGGTGGCCAATGAGCAGTTCTTC.

This rearrangement joins TRBV2 to TRBJ1-1; D uncertain. CDR1 is SNHLY, CDR2 FYNNEI, per germline. The CDR3 is 16 residues long. V lost 6 bases and J lost 0, with 17 bases in between. CDR3 loop: CASRDSLFTMNTEAFF. Written as DNA, the CDR3 is TGTGCCAGCAGAGACTCCCTCTTTACCATGAACACTGAAGCTTTCTTT.

The chain carries TRBV11-2 and TRBJ1-5; 7 bases map to TRBD1. The germline gives CDR1 SGHAT, CDR2 FQNNGV. V was pared by 9 bases and J by 2 bases, with 7 bases of the junction left unmatched. The CDR3 has 14 residues. CDR3 residues: CASSTGTGNQPQHF. In DNA, the CDR3 is TGTGCCAGTTCGACAGGGACGGGCAATCAGCCCCAGCATTTT.

The rearrangement uses TRBV4-3 and TRBJ2-6, with a possible D match to TRBD1 (6 bases). V was pared by 0 bases and J by 0 bases, with 6 bases between. In germline, CDR1 is LGHNA, CDR2 YSLEER. The CDR3 runs 16 residues. The CDR3 DNA is TGCGCCAGCAGCCAAGAGGGACACTCTGGGGCCAACGTCCTGACTTTC. This sequence encodes CASSQEGHSGANVLTF.

This chain joins TRBV5-1 and TRBJ2-6; tentative D call: TRBD2 (5 bases). Trimming pared 2 bases from V and 1 base from J, leaving 19 bases between. CDR1 and CDR2 (germline): SGHRS, YFSETQ. The CDR3 consists of 19 residues. In nucleotides, the CDR3 is TGCGCCAGCAGCTTCCGAGGAGTAGGGAGCGAATCTGGGGCCAACGTCCTGACTTTC. Translation: CASSFRGVGSESGANVLTF.

The rearrangement joins TRBV4-1 to TRBJ1-6; 9 bases fit TRBD1. Germline values: CDR1 MGHRA, CDR2 YSYEKL. The CDR3 length is 15 residues. V gave up 6 bases and J gave up 9 bases; unmatched junction bases: 9. CDR3 sequence reads: CASSSSQGAISPLHF. The CDR3 nucleotides are TGCGCCAGCAGTTCATCACAGGGGGCAATTTCACCCCTCCACTTT.

The rearrangement joins TRBV7-9 to TRBJ2-3; 10 nucleotides agree with TRBD1. The ends lost 5 bases at V and 5 bases at J; junction bases unmatched: 19. Germline V CDR1 and CDR2: SEHNR, FQNEAQ (reference sequence). The CDR3 has 19 residues. Written as DNA, the CDR3 is TGTGCCAGCAGCCCCTCTAGCCCCCTTCCGGGACAGGGGCAAGATACGCAGTATTTT. It yields the protein CASSPSSPLPGQGQDTQYF. The complete variable domain, with remaining parts taken from reference TRBV7-9 and TRBJ2-3, reads DTGVSQNPRHKITKRGQNVTFRCDPISEHNRLYWYRQTLGQGPEFLTYFQNEAQLEKSRLLSDRFSAERPKGSFSTLEIQRTEQGDSAMYLCASSPSSPLPGQGQDTQYFGPGTRLTVL.

The chain joins TRBV5-1 to TRBJ1-4; 7 bases are shared with TRBD1. The CDR3 loop spans 15 amino acids. Germline-derived CDR1 and CDR2 are SGHRS and YFSETQ. After removal of 7 bases from V and 5 bases from J, the junction contained 11 bases not matched to a gene. The CDR3 sequence is CASGLLGQRNEKLFF. CDR3 DNA: TGCGCCAGCGGACTTTTGGGACAGAGGAATGAAAAACTGTTTTTT.

The chain uses TRBV5-1 and TRBJ2-7; TRBD1 aligns across 7 bases. Germline V CDR1 and CDR2: SGHRS, YFSETQ. The CDR3 is 14 residues long. Unmatched junction bases numbered 10, after V lost 3 bases and J lost 7 bases. CDR3 in DNA: TGCGCCAGCAGCTCACAGGGGTCCCCGGGGGAGCAGTACTTC. This gives the protein CASSSQGSPGEQYF.

This clone was counted only a few times. The gene calls are TRBV6-1 and TRBJ1-2, with 7 bases aligning to TRBD1. The CDR3 has 14 amino acids. V shed 3 bases and J 4 bases; nucleotides not matched to a gene: 5. CDR1 and CDR2 (germline): MNHNS, SASEGT. The CDR3 loop is CASSDQGTAYGYTF. The CDR3 coding sequence is TGTGCCAGCAGTGACCAGGGGACAGCCTATGGCTACACCTTC.

V and J are TRBV27 and TRBJ2-3, with a weak D call TRBD1 (6 bases). This CDR3 has 15 residues. V lost 3 bases and J 2 bases, leaving 12 bases between the germline ends. The germline gives CDR1 MNHEY, CDR2 SMNVEV (reference sequence). The CDR3 DNA sequence: TGTGCCAGCAGTTTCCTTATGGGGGCCACAGATACGCAGTATTTT. Protein: CASSFLMGATDTQYF.

This clone showed up just a few times. The chain has TRBV7-9 and TRBJ1-1, with 7 positions matching TRBD1. Germline V gives CDR1 SEHNR, CDR2 FQNEAQ (reference sequence). The V and J ends lost 5 bases and 7 bases, in that order; junction bases with no gene match: 7. The CDR3 contains 13 residues. This chain's CDR3 is CASSPTGAYEAFF. CDR3 nucleotides: TGTGCCAGCAGCCCTACAGGGGCCTATGAAGCTTTCTTT.

This chain joins TRBV10-2 and TRBJ1-3, with D possibly being TRBD1 (6 bases). V lost 6 bases, J lost 2 bases, and 17 bases lay in between. The CDR3 loop spans 16 amino acids. The germline V gene has CDR1 WSHSY and CDR2 SAAADI. CDR3 bases: TGCGCCAGCAGCCTCAGGACAGAGGGGACTGGAAACACCATATATTTT. This gives the protein CASSLRTEGTGNTIYF.

CDR3 DNA: TGTGCCAGCAGCTGGGGACTAGCGGGGGCAACAGATACGCAGTATTTT. Encoded protein: CASSWGLAGATDTQYF. This sequence joins TRBV5-4 and TRBJ2-3; TRBD2 matches 14 bases. V lost 3 bases and J lost 3; bases outside the gene matches: 3. The CDR3 is made up of 16 amino acids. The germline CDR1 and CDR2 sequences are SGHNT and YYREEE (reference sequence).

CDR3 in amino acids: CASSDSQGTHTDTQYF. In DNA, the CDR3 is TGTGCCAGCAGTGACTCGCAGGGCACACACACAGATACGCAGTATTTT. The rearrangement links TRBV6-4 to TRBJ2-3, with TRBD1 as a possible D gene (5 bases). From germline, CDR1 is MRHNA and CDR2 SNTAGT. V was cut by 0 bases and J by 2 bases, with 12 bases left in between. The CDR3 loop spans 16 amino acids.

This chain links TRBV30 with TRBJ2-7, with TRBD1 matching over 8 bases. This CDR3 spans 13 amino acids. The germline CDR1 and CDR2 sequences are GTSNPN and SVGIG (reference sequence). After removal of 8 bases from V and 3 bases from J, the junction contained 9 bases not matched to a gene. CDR3 sequence: CAGGTGQNYEQYF. Here the CDR3 DNA reads TGTGCCGGGGGGACAGGACAAAACTACGAGCAGTACTTC.

This chain connects TRBV29-1 to TRBJ2-3, with 10 positions matching TRBD2. Trimming cost V 8 bases and J 4 bases; bases outside gene matches: 6. From germline, CDR1 is SQVTM and CDR2 ANQGSEA. This CDR3 is 13 amino acids long. The CDR3 DNA reads TGCAGCCATAGCGGGGGGCCGGCAGATACGCAGTATTTT. The encoded protein is CSHSGGPADTQYF.

This rearrangement joins TRBV4-1 to TRBJ1-5, with D perhaps TRBD1 (5 bases). The CDR3 is 16 amino acids. V was shortened by 1 base and J by 1 base, with 11 bases between the two germline ends. Germline V gene data show CDR1 as MGHRA and CDR2 as YSYEKL. The CDR3 protein is CASSQGLGGSNQPQHF. The CDR3 nucleotides read TGCGCCAGCAGCCAAGGGCTCGGGGGGAGCAATCAGCCCCAGCATTTT.

The chain recombines TRBV10-2 with TRBJ1-5, with TRBD1 matching over 8 bases. The CDR3 has 13 residues. CDR1 WSHSY and CDR2 SAAADI come from the germline V gene. Trimming cost V 5 bases and J 6 bases; bases outside gene matches: 3. CDR3 nucleotide sequence: TGCGCCAGCAGTCAAGGACAGGGTCAGCCCCAGCATTTT. Its protein product is CASSQGQGQPQHF.

J is TRBJ1-5 and V is TRBV4-2; 8 nucleotides align to TRBD1. The V segment lost 0 bases and the J segment 2 bases; nucleotides outside the gene matches: 12. The CDR3 is 19 residues long. CDR1 is LGHNA and CDR2 is YNFKEQ in the germline V gene. The CDR3 here is CASSQDSPDREGGNQPQHF. The CDR3 coding sequence is TGTGCCAGCAGCCAAGATTCTCCGGACAGGGAGGGAGGCAATCAGCCCCAGCATTTT.

This chain joins TRBV11-2 and TRBJ2-7; the D gene is possibly TRBD2 (6 bases). The V gene lost 0 bases and the J gene lost 6 bases, with 12 bases spanning the gap. The CDR3 is made up of 14 amino acids. In germline, CDR1 is SGHAT, CDR2 FQNNGV. The CDR3 loop reads CASSLDRLGGEQYF. The CDR3 DNA is TGTGCCAGCAGCTTAGACCGTTTGGGGGGCGAGCAGTACTTC.

The gene calls are TRBV6-6 and TRBJ2-7; TRBD1 matches at 9 bases. This CDR3 has 16 amino acids. Looked up from germline, CDR1 is MNHNY and CDR2 is SVGAGI (reference sequence). J lost 4 bases, V lost 0 bases, and 7 bases had no gene match. CDR3 in DNA: TGTGCCAGCAGTTACTCGGGGGGACAGGGAACTTACGAGCAGTACTTC. Protein: CASSYSGGQGTYEQYF.

This sequence joins TRBV5-1 and TRBJ1-5; 7 bases align to TRBD1. There are 15 residues in the CDR3. From germline, CDR1 is SGHRS and CDR2 YFSETQ. V dropped 0 bases and J dropped 4; count of bases not matched to a gene: 4. This CDR3 is CASSLGDSVNQPQHF. The CDR3 bases are TGCGCCAGCAGCTTGGGGGACAGCGTAAATCAGCCCCAGCATTTT.

The chain links TRBV25-1 to TRBJ1-3; TRBD1 is a possible D gene (6 bases). V dropped 7 bases and J dropped 8 bases, with 6 bases sitting between them. CDR3 length: 10 amino acids. Germline V gene lookup returns CDR1 MGHDK and CDR2 SYGVNS. Here the CDR3 reads CASKGDTIYF. The CDR3 DNA sequence: TGTGCCAGCAAGGGGGACACCATATATTTT.